Below, 9 T cell receptor beta chains from the same sample are listed, as sequenced in a study of shared clonotypes between healthy human individuals. CD45RO-negative cells were positively selected for CCR7, leaving out terminally differentiated effector memory CD45RA+ cells. Sequenced by immunoSEQ multiplex PCR; TCRdb stores in-frame clones only, minus some. Of under 2,000,000 clones listed, about 95% are singletons. The sequenced sample was naive CD8+ T cells sorted from blood. These receptors were obtained from a young man in good health.

The rearrangement uses TRBV2 and TRBJ2-6, with D possibly matching TRBD2 (6 bases). Trimming removed 3 bases from V and 3 bases from J, with 9 bases in between. Germline V gene sequence: CDR1 SNHLY, CDR2 FYNNEI. The CDR3 has 15 residues. The CDR3, as DNA: TGTGCCAGCAGTGAGGGGGACTTTGGGGCCAACGTCCTGACTTTC. This codes for CASSEGDFGANVLTF.

This chain joins TRBV27 and TRBJ1-5; 12 positions match TRBD1. J was trimmed by 7 bases and V by 6 bases; bases with no gene match: 4. CDR1 and CDR2 (germline): MNHEY, SMNVEV (reference sequence). This CDR3 spans 14 amino acids. CDR3: CASRPGQGAQPQHF. DNA of the CDR3: TGTGCCAGCAGACCGGGACAGGGGGCCCAGCCCCAGCATTTT.

With regard to this clone: Within the sample, other DNA sequences also encode this same CDR3. V gene TRBV6-5 combines with J gene TRBJ2-7; D is uncertain. The CDR3 covers 16 residues. Germline assignment: CDR1 MNHEY and CDR2 SVGAGI. Trimming removed 0 bases at V and 2 bases at J, with 14 bases between. The CDR3 bases are TGTGCCAGCAGTTACTCCACCGGCCATACGGCCTACGAGCAGTACTTC. Protein sequence: CASSYSTGHTAYEQYF.

Of note for this clone: Other DNA sequences in the sample encode the same CDR3. The chain joins TRBV29-1 to TRBJ2-7; D might be TRBD1 (6 bases). The CDR3 is 12 residues long. Germline V gives CDR1 SQVTM, CDR2 ANQGSEA. The V gene lost 4 bases and the J gene lost 1 base, with 8 bases spanning the gap. The CDR3 bases are TGCAGCGTTGGTACAGGGTCCTACGAGCAGTACTTC. Amino acid sequence: CSVGTGSYEQYF.

The J gene is TRBJ2-1, the V gene TRBV5-1; D possibly corresponds to TRBD1 (5 bases). Trimming took off 0 bases at V and 6 bases at J, with 10 bases between the two ends. The CDR3 is 14 amino acids. CDR1 and CDR2 from the germline V gene are SGHRS and YFSETQ. The CDR3 is CASSLEGAINEQFF. CDR3 coding DNA: TGCGCCAGCAGCTTGGAAGGGGCAATCAATGAGCAGTTCTTC.

The CDR3 nucleotides read TGCGCCAGCAGTGGGGGTATCGACTACGAGCAGTACTTC. Its protein product is CASSGGIDYEQYF. The chain is built from TRBV10-1 and TRBJ2-7; D unresolved. Looked up from germline, CDR1 is WNHNN and CDR2 is SYGVQD (reference sequence). There are 13 residues in the CDR3. V was cut by 4 bases and J by 3 bases, with 10 bases left in between.

V usage is TRBV5-6 and J usage is TRBJ2-5; the D gene is possibly TRBD2 (5 bases). Trimming shortened V by 1 base and J by 2 bases, and 9 bases separated the two germline ends. CDR1 SGHDT and CDR2 YYEEEE come from the germline V gene. This CDR3 contains 14 residues. CDR3 bases: TGTGCCAGCAGCTTGTCGGGATTTCAAGAGACCCAGTACTTC. Translating gives CASSLSGFQETQYF.

Concerning this clone: The junction shows a germline mismatch at one end, possibly a read error. J is TRBJ2-3 and V is TRBV7-7, with 8 bases aligning to TRBD2. Germline V gives CDR1 SSHAT, CDR2 FNYEAQ (reference sequence). This CDR3 contains 15 residues. The CDR3 spells CASSLERELTDTQYF. As DNA, the CDR3 is TGTGCTAGCAGCTTAGAGCGGGAGCTAACAGATACGCAGTATTTT. The full variable domain, completed using reference TRBV7-7 and TRBJ2-3, is GAGVSQSPRYKVTKRGQDVTLRCDPISSHATLYWYQQALGQGPEFLTYFNYEAQPDKSGLPSDRFSAERPEGSISTLTIQRTEQRDSAMYRCASSLERELTDTQYFGPGTRLTVL.

The chain is built from TRBV2 and TRBJ1-4; no clear D gene. This CDR3 comprises 14 residues. Per germline, CDR1 SNHLY and CDR2 FYNNEI. V lost 8 bases and J 6 bases, leaving 16 bases between the germline ends. The CDR3: CASQDRPAHEKLFF. The CDR3 DNA reads as TGTGCCAGCCAGGACCGACCGGCCCATGAAAAACTGTTTTTT.